What follows describes a single T cell receptor (beta chain). CDR1 SGHNT and CDR2 YYREEE come from the germline V gene (reference sequence). Trimming left V 4 bases short and J 2 bases short, with 11 bases between. CDR3 length equals 14 residues. This sample is part of a study of blood T cell repertoires in COVID-19. About the study: COVID-19 samples, acute and convalescent, were from the United States, Italy and Spain. T cells, B-cell-depleted T cells, or PBMCs supplied cDNA or gDNA.

TCRdb's copy holds only in-frame clones and misses some; the assay was immunoSEQ multiplex PCR. The sample includes around 100,000 clones, about 85% of them seen just once. The sample consisted of peripheral blood. J is TRBJ2-3 and V is TRBV5-4; a weak D match, TRBD1 (6 bases). This TCR derives from a woman in her 70s with active or convalescent COVID-19. CDR3 region: CASSRDTLTDTQYF. The CDR3 DNA reads as TGTGCCAGCAGCCGGGACACACTCACAGATACGCAGTATTTT. Variable domain in full (rest from reference TRBV5-4 and TRBJ2-3): ETGVTQSPTHLIKTRGQQVTLRCSSQSGHNTVSWYQQALGQGPQFIFQYYREEENGRGNFPPRFSGLQFPNYSSELNVNALELDDSALYLCASSRDTLTDTQYFGPGTRLTVL.